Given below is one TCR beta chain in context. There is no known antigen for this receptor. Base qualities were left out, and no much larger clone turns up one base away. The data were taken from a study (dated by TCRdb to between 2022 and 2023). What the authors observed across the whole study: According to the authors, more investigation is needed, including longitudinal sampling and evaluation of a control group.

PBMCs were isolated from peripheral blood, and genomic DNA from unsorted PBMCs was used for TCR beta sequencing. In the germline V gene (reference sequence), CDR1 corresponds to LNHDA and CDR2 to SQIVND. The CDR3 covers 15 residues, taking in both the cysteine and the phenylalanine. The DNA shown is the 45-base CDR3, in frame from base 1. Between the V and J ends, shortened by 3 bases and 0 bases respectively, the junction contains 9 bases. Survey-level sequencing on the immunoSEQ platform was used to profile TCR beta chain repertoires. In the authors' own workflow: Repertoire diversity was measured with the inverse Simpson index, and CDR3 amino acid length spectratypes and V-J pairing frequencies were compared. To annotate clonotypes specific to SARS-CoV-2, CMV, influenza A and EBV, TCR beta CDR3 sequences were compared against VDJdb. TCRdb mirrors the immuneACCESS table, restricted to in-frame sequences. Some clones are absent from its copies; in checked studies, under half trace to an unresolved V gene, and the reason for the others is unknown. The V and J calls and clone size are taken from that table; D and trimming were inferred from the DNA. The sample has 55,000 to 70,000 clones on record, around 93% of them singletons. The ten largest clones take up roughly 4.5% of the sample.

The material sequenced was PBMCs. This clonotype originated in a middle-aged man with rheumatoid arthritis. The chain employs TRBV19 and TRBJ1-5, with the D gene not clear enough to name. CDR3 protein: CASSIGLYSNQPQHF. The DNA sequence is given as TGTGCCAGTAGTATTGGTCTTTATAGCAATCAGCCCCAGCATTTT.